This entry lists 8 T cell receptor beta chains sequenced from one sample in a study of technical replicates of blood from four donors. Method: immunoSEQ multiplex PCR; TCRdb's copy keeps in-frame clones and lacks some. The sample carries roughly 64,000 clones, around nine tenths recorded once. Material: PBMCs. The origin of the receptors is a human donor in good health. Some clones in this sample may be carry-over from other donors' samples.

This clone showed up just once. The chain has TRBV29-1 and TRBJ2-1; 12 bases map to TRBD2. The V and J ends lost 6 bases and 8 bases, in that order; junction bases with no gene match: 8. The CDR3 covers 14 residues. The germline CDR1 and CDR2 sequences are SQVTM and ANQGSEA. Here the CDR3 DNA reads TGCAGCGTAGTGTCTAGCGGGAGGGCCTATGAGCAGTTCTTC. Its translation: CSVVSSGRAYEQFF.

This chain links TRBV15 with TRBJ1-5, with no clear D. This CDR3 region has 14 residues. CDR1 LNHNV and CDR2 YYDKDF come from the germline V gene (reference sequence). V was trimmed by 4 bases and J by 9 bases, leaving 16 bases between them. CDR3 coding DNA: TGTGCCACCAGCAACGGGTACGGTGATCGGCCCCAGCATTTT. Its translation is CATSNGYGDRPQHF.

This chain uses TRBV7-2 with TRBJ2-3; TRBD2 matches 9 bases. This CDR3 comprises 15 residues. Per germline, CDR1 SGHTA and CDR2 FQGNSA. V lost 1 base to trimming and J lost 1 base; unmatched junction nucleotides: 0. The CDR3 is CASSLERGGTDTQYF. The CDR3 DNA is TGTGCCAGCAGCTTAGAGCGGGGGGGCACAGATACGCAGTATTTT.

The CDR3 DNA sequence: TGTGCCAGCAGCCAAGGGCTAGCGGGTTTCGTCGCGCAGTACTTC. Protein product: CASSQGLAGFVAQYF. This rearrangement joins TRBV4-2 to TRBJ2-7; 8 nucleotides match TRBD2. This CDR3 contains 15 residues. V lost 1 base, J lost 9 bases, and 11 bases stayed unmatched. The germline V gene encodes CDR1 LGHNA and CDR2 YNFKEQ.

The V and J genes are TRBV4-1 and TRBJ2-1, with 7 bases matching TRBD2. The CDR3 runs 14 residues. Germline V gene lookup returns CDR1 MGHRA and CDR2 YSYEKL. After removal of 0 bases from V and 10 bases from J, the junction contained 6 bases not matched to a gene. CDR3 coding DNA: TGCGCCAGCAGCCAAGATCCCACTAGCGACGAGCAGTTCTTC. Its protein is CASSQDPTSDEQFF.

The genes are TRBV2 and TRBJ2-5; TRBD2 matches 9 bases. The length of the CDR3 is 15 residues. J lost 5 bases, V lost 7 bases, and 11 bases had no gene match. The germline V gene encodes CDR1 SNHLY and CDR2 FYNNEI. Here the CDR3 DNA reads TGTGCCAGCATGGCTAGCGGGGATAGGTGGGAGACCCAGTACTTC. It yields the protein CASMASGDRWETQYF.

V gene TRBV2 combines with J gene TRBJ2-7, with D uncertain. Germline CDR1 SNHLY, CDR2 FYNNEI. The CDR3 totals 15 residues. V was cut by 1 base and J by 4 bases, with 14 bases left in between. CDR3 region: CASSEGVQKVYEQYF. CDR3 nucleotide sequence: TGTGCCAGCAGTGAAGGGGTACAGAAGGTTTACGAGCAGTACTTC.

The chain recombines TRBV15 with TRBJ2-7, with D perhaps matching TRBD2 (5 bases). The CDR3 extends over 14 amino acids. Germline loops: CDR1 LNHNV, CDR2 YYDKDF (reference sequence). V was shortened by 0 bases and J by 3 bases, with 9 bases between the two germline ends. CDR3 bases: TGTGCCACCAGCAGAGATAGTGGGAGCTACGAGCAGTACTTC. It yields the protein CATSRDSGSYEQYF.